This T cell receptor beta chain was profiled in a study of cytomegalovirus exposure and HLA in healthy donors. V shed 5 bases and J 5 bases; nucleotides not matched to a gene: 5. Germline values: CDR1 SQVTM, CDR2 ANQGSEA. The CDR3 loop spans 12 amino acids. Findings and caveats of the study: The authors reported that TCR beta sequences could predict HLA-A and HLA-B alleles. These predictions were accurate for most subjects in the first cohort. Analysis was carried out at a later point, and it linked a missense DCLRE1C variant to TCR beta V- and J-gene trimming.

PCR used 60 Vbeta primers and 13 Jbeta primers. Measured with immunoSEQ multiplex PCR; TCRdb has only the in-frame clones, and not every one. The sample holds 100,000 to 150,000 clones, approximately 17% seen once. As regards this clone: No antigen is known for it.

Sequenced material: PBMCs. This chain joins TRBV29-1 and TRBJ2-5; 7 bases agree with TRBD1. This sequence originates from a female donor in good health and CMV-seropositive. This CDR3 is CSVQQGWETQYF. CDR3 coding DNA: TGCAGCGTTCAACAGGGGTGGGAGACCCAGTACTTC. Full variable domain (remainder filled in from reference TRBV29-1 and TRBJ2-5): SAVISQKPSRDICQRGTSLTIQCQVDSQVTMMFWYRQQPGQSLTLIATANQGSEATYESGFVIDKFPISRPNLTFSTLTVSNMSPEDSSIYLCSVQQGWETQYFGPGTRLLVL.